The present T cell receptor beta chain was sequenced within a study of shared clonotypes between healthy human individuals. The germline gives CDR1 SGHTA, CDR2 FQGNSA. V was cut by 2 bases and J by 1 base, with 9 bases left in between. This CDR3 has 15 amino acids. The protocol was immunoSEQ multiplex PCR, while the TCRdb copy is restricted to in-frame clones and leaves out a portion. The sample shows around 700,000 clones, less than 85% of them seen only once. Sequenced material: memory CD4+ T cells sorted from blood. As for subset: CD45RA-negative fraction. The chain couples TRBV7-2 to TRBJ1-3; perhaps TRBD1 as D (5 bases). This receptor was identified in a woman in her twenties or thirties in good health. CDR3 nucleotide sequence: TGTGCCAGCAGCTTAATCAAGGGGTCTGGAAACACCATATATTTT. Amino acid sequence: CASSLIKGSGNTIYF.